This paragraph reports one T cell receptor beta chain. There are many counts of this clonotype. The antigen it recognizes is unknown. Base qualities were left out, and no much larger clone turns up one base away. Per the publication, the time point label means: newly diagnosed GD, antithyroid drugs for less than 3 months. RNA was extracted from PBMCs in TRIzol for both TCR sequencing and RNA sequencing. The diagnosis of Graves' disease was made according to American Thyroid Association guidelines. The patients came from an endocrinology department in Xi'an, China. Each patient gave 7.5 to 10 milliliters of peripheral blood, collected in an EDTA anticoagulant tube. Ficoll Paque Plus density gradient separation was used to isolate PBMCs, and no additional T cell sorting was done. An Agilent 2100 Bioanalyzer and agarose gel were used to check RNA quality, and a NanoDrop 2000 was used to measure RNA concentration.

These data originate in a study of regulatory T cells in long-lasting Graves disease (dated by TCRdb to the early 2020s). Study-level background: Antithyroid drugs had been taken for less than 3 months by newly diagnosed Graves' disease patients. The study was conducted in China and was registered as a clinical trial. A total of roughly 35 samples were covered by TCR sequencing, comprising roughly 13 persistent and around 20 newly diagnosed Graves' disease patients. Peripheral blood TCR sequencing and RNA sequencing compared persistent Graves' disease patients with newly diagnosed Graves' disease patients.

Overall results and qualifications from the work: More public clonotypes were shared among persistent patients (under 3,000) than among newly diagnosed patients (roughly 1,000). Only the TCR beta chain was sequenced and analyzed. Lower TCR Shannon entropy and fewer highly expanded clones were observed in persistent Graves' disease patients than in newly diagnosed patients, which suggested clonal expansion. Preferential use of TRBV28, TRBJ1-2 and TRBJ2-5 was observed in persistent disease, whereas TRBV20-1 and TRBJ2-1 were favored in newly diagnosed disease. Only peripheral blood was studied, because thyroid tissue, the primary lesion, was inaccessible. As a limitation, the authors acknowledged that the small sample size may reduce accuracy.

The protocol used for the library was multiplex PCR. TCRdb lists the instrument as Illumina HiSeq 4000. TCR beta libraries were built with iRepertoire HTBI primers and Arm-PCR amplification of CDR3 regions. Before sequencing, the PCR products underwent gel purification. Turning to the authors' computational methods: A total of roughly 58 TRBV and 14 TRBJ segments were identified across samples and were used for gene usage analysis of CDR3 amino acid clonotypes. Filtered high-quality paired reads were merged into contigs using COPE and FqMerger. BLAST was used to align contigs to IMGT TRBV, TRBD and TRBJ reference genes, and CDR3 was defined according to IMGT. Clonotypes above 0.1% frequency were classified as highly expanded clones. Shannon entropy was used to measure repertoire diversity, and the Gini coefficient was used to measure V-J evenness. Public clonotypes were defined as clonotypes shared by more than one individual. TCRdb redid the processing of the public reads, applying fastp at Q25 and MiXCR, and retained in-frame beta chains. Duplicate CDR3 protein sequences are folded into a single record with the most common DNA and genes. These V and J calls are TCRdb output, not the study's own analysis. Within this sample are around 450,000 distinct CDR3 sequences, with approximately 15% of them counted one time only. Together, the top ten hold about 8.3% of the sample.

The CDR3 holds 15 amino acids from the cysteine to the phenylalanine. Only CDR3 DNA remains: 45 bases, in frame from the first base. According to the germline V gene (reference sequence), CDR1 reads LNHNV and CDR2 reads YYDKDF. Relative to germline, V is missing 5 bases and J is missing 2 bases, with 5 bases of the junction outside any gene match. These data also featured in a second study, about T cells in Graves' hyperthyroidism and ophthalmopathy. The second source states: Stable Graves' hyperthyroidism was defined as the absence of progression to ophthalmopathy over 18 months of follow-up. Hyperthyroidism patients were newly diagnosed, with disease duration under 2 months, and aged 18 to 65 years. The study excluded patients with uncontrolled infections, other autoimmune diseases, pregnancy or lactation. Diagnoses were based on clinical symptoms, serum thyroxine and TRAb, thyroid ultrasound and orbital computed tomography. The first round of RT-PCR for the TCR CDR3 was performed with the HTBI primer set and the Qiagen OneStep RT-PCR kit. Most expanded thyroid clonotypes (frequency above 0.001) were also detected in blood, a finding suggesting that blood repertoires may reflect thyroid immune responses. In cross-validation, a model built on a 13 V-J signature told ophthalmopathy apart from stable hyperthyroidism with under 90% sensitivity and about 81% specificity, and in testing the same model reached 80%/75%. In validation, the model predicted progression to ophthalmopathy a median of 6.5 months before onset, with around 70% sensitivity and just under 75% specificity. A discovery cohort of approximately 97 patients, 43 with Graves' ophthalmopathy and about 58 with stable Graves' hyperthyroidism, was used to find distinguishing TCR V-J signatures. Whether ophthalmopathy could be predicted prospectively was tested in an independent validation cohort made up of roughly 20 hyperthyroidism patients plus 17 patients who later progressed to ophthalmopathy. The approximately 98 discovery patients were randomly divided into training and test sets at a 7:3 ratio. Thyroid tissue and blood T-cell repertoires from six Graves' hyperthyroidism patients were also compared in the study. Following sampling, methimazole starting at 30 mg daily was given to hyperthyroidism patients, and high-dose intravenous methylprednisolone was given to ophthalmopathy patients. A second multiplex PCR round built the libraries, followed by size selection and purification. Paired-end sequencing of the libraries was performed with 100 bp reads on an Illumina HiSeq2000. SOAPnuke was used to process the raw data, removing reads that contained adapters or uncalled bases, had a mean Phred below 15, or lacked an exact match to the constant primer or identifier. High-quality paired reads were merged using COPE v1.2.5, and each unique nucleotide sequence was defined as a clonotype. Clonotypes were aligned to IMGT TRBV, TRBD and TRBJ reference segments using MiTCR v1.1. The analysis included only V-J combinations with a frequency above 0.0001, which together covered 99% to 99.2% of the repertoires. A TCS score was defined as the ratio of F50 (clonal expansion) to E x V (chaos), with BLOSUM62-based TCRdist applied between CDR3 peptides within each V-J. Welch's t-statistics and random forest reduced roughly 530 V-J features to 13, which were used in a naive Bayes classifier (R e1071). No statistical method was used to set the sample size in advance, and investigators knew the group allocation. The paper describes TCR Vbeta CDR3 sequencing of more than 120 peripheral blood samples, made up of about 41 ophthalmopathy patients, roughly 75 hyperthyroidism patients and around 17 progressor patients.

This receptor was obtained from a middle-aged woman with Graves disease. Donor details come from another sample of the same person, matched by shared clones. The sequence joins TRBV15 to TRBJ2-3; the junction holds 9 bases that match TRBD2. Sequenced material: peripheral blood mononuclear cells (PBMCs), taken at new diagnosis, from a patient treated with antithyroid drugs. The nucleotide sequence reads TGTGCCACCAGCCCCGCTAGCGGGGCCACAGATACGCAGTATTTT. Protein translation: CATSPASGATDTQYF.